The sequence of this T cell receptor (beta chain) was determined in a study of blood T cell repertoires in COVID-19. Overall study: Samples came from the United States, Italy and Spain, spanning acute and convalescent COVID-19.

Seattle researchers signed up patients amid active infection and tracked them longitudinally. The germline V gene has CDR1 MNHEY and CDR2 SVGEGT. J lost 6 bases, V lost 6 bases, and 7 bases had no gene match. The CDR3 consists of 13 residues. In the source study's methods: Reference gene primer amplification gave estimated nucleated cell counts. Measured with immunoSEQ multiplex PCR; TCRdb has only the in-frame clones, and not every one. The DNA was the basis for D and trimming; V, J and clone size are from that table. The sample holds some 360,000 clones; around 87% are singletons and the top ten take over 2%.

Input material: peripheral blood. This clonotype originated in a woman aged 55-70 years with COVID-19, enrolled during active disease. The V and J genes are TRBV6-2 or TRBV6-3 and TRBJ2-7, with 8 bases matching TRBD1. Here the CDR3 reads CASSPQGAVEQYF. CDR3 nucleotides: TGTGCCAGCAGCCCCCAGGGGGCGGTCGAGCAGTACTTC.